This entry lists 12 T cell receptor beta chains sequenced from one sample in a study of T cells of healthy individuals. Using its own MiXCR run on the 5' RACE reads, TCRdb lists one record per CDR3 protein. The sample records 60,000 to 75,000 distinct CDR3 sequences, around 16% being singletons. These receptors came from a human donor in good health.

This clonotype appeared a few times. The genes are TRBV20-1 and TRBJ1-5, with 7 bases fitting TRBD1. V lost 3 bases, J lost 7 bases, and 12 bases stayed unmatched. The CDR3 spans 15 residues. Germline V CDR1 and CDR2: DFQATT, SNEGSKA (reference sequence). Here the CDR3 DNA reads TGCAGTGCTAGCACCGGGACAGTTACCAGCCAGCCCCAGCATTTT. This codes for CSASTGTVTSQPQHF.

The J gene is TRBJ2-7, the V gene TRBV6-1; D is tentatively TRBD1 or TRBD2 (7 bases each). Trimming took off 3 bases at V and 0 bases at J, with 15 bases between the two ends. Germline V CDR1 and CDR2: MNHNS, SASEGT. The CDR3 extends over 16 amino acids. DNA of the CDR3: TGTGCCAGCAGTGAGCCCGGGGGGACAGCCTCCTACGAGCAGTACTTC. The encoded protein is CASSEPGGTASYEQYF.

The chain combines TRBV7-8 with TRBJ1-4; 8 positions match TRBD1. The CDR3 has 15 amino acids. The V gene's germline CDR1 is SGHVS and CDR2 FQNEAQ. After removal of 1 base from V and 7 bases from J, the junction contained 5 bases not matched to a gene. The CDR3 spells CASSLGRGQGEKLFF. CDR3 in DNA: TGTGCCAGCAGCTTAGGGCGAGGACAGGGTGAAAAACTGTTTTTT. The full variable domain, its missing parts supplied by reference TRBV7-8 and TRBJ1-4, is GAGVSQSPRYKVAKRGQDVALRCDPISGHVSLFWYQQALGQGPEFLTYFQNEAQLDKSGLPSDRFFAERPEGSVSTLKIQRTQQEDSAVYLCASSLGRGQGEKLFFGSGTQLSVL.

This clonotype was detected ten times or more. The CDR3 end shows no conserved phenylalanine or tryptophan, and so a read error is likely. No DNA is shown, since the ends of the CDR3 on it are uncertain; the CDR3 is the one TCRdb lists. This chain connects TRBV3-1 to TRBJ1-6; the table's D call, TRBD1, was not checked against the DNA. The germline CDR1 and CDR2 sequences are LGHDT and YNNKEL (reference sequence). The CDR3 length is 13 residues, termini included. The CDR3 is CASSLDPGQPLVV.

At least ten counts were recorded for this clonotype. V and J are TRBV6-5 and TRBJ2-1; D call uncertain. The germline gives CDR1 MNHEY, CDR2 SVGAGI. The CDR3 sequence is 16 residues long. Trimming removed 6 bases from V and 0 bases from J, with 15 bases in between. The CDR3 DNA sequence: TGTGCCAGCAGGGCAAAGGCCCTCAGCTCCTACAATGAGCAGTTCTTC. It translates to CASRAKALSSYNEQFF.

The rearrangement joins TRBV20-1 to TRBJ1-1; 7 positions agree with TRBD1. The CDR3 extends over 15 amino acids. Per germline, CDR1 DFQATT and CDR2 SNEGSKA (reference sequence). With V trimmed by 5 bases and J by 1 base, 10 bases remained unmatched. The CDR3 loop reads CSAESYRGRNTEAFF. CDR3 in DNA: TGCAGTGCTGAATCCTACAGGGGAAGGAACACTGAAGCTTTCTTT.

The chain uses TRBV28 and TRBJ1-6; D uncertain. Germline CDR1 and CDR2: MDHEN and SYDVKM. V gave up 3 bases and J gave up 9 bases, with 15 bases separating them. The CDR3 contains 15 residues. The CDR3 sequence: CASSFHVTRGSPLHF. CDR3 bases: TGTGCCAGCAGTTTTCACGTCACCAGAGGTTCACCCCTCCACTTT.

The chain combines TRBV18 with TRBJ2-7; D ambiguous. Germline CDR1 reads KGHSH; CDR2 reads LQKENI. The CDR3 runs to 11 residues. V lost 1 base and J 4 bases, leaving 2 bases between the germline ends. In DNA, the CDR3 is TGTGCCAGCTCACCACAATACGAGCAGTACTTC. Its translation is CASSPQYEQYF.

The rearrangement links TRBV4-3 to TRBJ2-3, with a weak D call TRBD1 (5 bases). Trimming pared 0 bases from V and 2 bases from J, leaving 15 bases between. Germline V CDR1 and CDR2: LGHNA, YSLEER. The CDR3 loop spans 17 amino acids. Here the CDR3 DNA reads TGCGCCAGCAGCCAAGAGGCCTATGGTGGGGCCACAGATACGCAGTATTTT. Protein: CASSQEAYGGATDTQYF.

This clonotype was seen at least ten times. The chain recombines TRBV3-1 with TRBJ1-2; a weak D match, TRBD1 (6 bases). CDR3 size: 17 residues. Trimming stripped 4 bases from V and 3 bases from J, with 21 bases between. Per germline, CDR1 LGHDT and CDR2 YNNKEL (reference sequence). As DNA, the CDR3 is TGTGCCAGCAGCCGAGACTCCCTCAGGGGCCGGTACTATGGCTACACCTTC. It encodes CASSRDSLRGRYYGYTF.

In its sample, this clonotype was seen a few times. The chain recombines TRBV5-1 with TRBJ2-5; maybe TRBD2 (6 bases). Trimming removed 4 bases at V and 5 bases at J, with 21 bases between. In germline, CDR1 is SGHRS, CDR2 YFSETQ. The CDR3 is 16 amino acids. The CDR3 is CASSDGGTVKGETQYF. CDR3 sequence (DNA): TGCGCCAGCAGCGACGGAGGGACCGTAAAGGGGGAGACCCAGTACTTC.

At least ten counts were recorded for this clonotype. The chain carries TRBV7-2 and TRBJ2-7, with 11 bases that match TRBD2. From germline, CDR1 is SGHTA and CDR2 FQGNSA. The junction had 9 bases not matched to a gene; V was cut back by 10 bases and J by 4 bases. The CDR3 consists of 14 residues. The CDR3 bases are TGTGCCATCCCAATTCTAGCGGGGGGATACGAGCAGTACTTC. Its protein product is CAIPILAGGYEQYF.